This is a list of T cell receptor beta chains from one sample in a study of T cell responses to AZD1222 COVID-19 vaccine. Clones were sequenced by immunoSEQ multiplex PCR, and TCRdb holds only the in-frame ones, with some missing. Here the sample spans approximately 300,000 clones, 90% to 95% being singletons. The sequencing here drew on peripheral blood, taken 28 days after the second AZD1222 dose. These receptors all stem from an adult who received the AZD1222 COVID-19 vaccine. Both conserved end residues are part of each CDR3. D genes are given only for firm matches.

d_gene | v_gene | CDR3aa
- | TRBV19 | CATKVVGSNEKLFF
TRBD2 | TRBV24-1 | CATSDSGGSYNEQFF
- | TRBV13 | CASSLEAGELNEKLFF
TRBD1 | TRBV6-5 | CASQTTGGVGGELFF
- | TRBV27 | CASSPRASYEQYF
- | TRBV18 | CASSRLQGAYGYTF
- | TRBV6-5 | CASTTPYGRPYEQYF
- | TRBV2 | CASNRGIYEQYF
TRBD2 | TRBV25-1 | CASSETSGYTDTQYF
- | TRBV2 | CASSEGGNTIYF
- | TRBV28 | CASTTGPQNTEAFF
- | TRBV7-2 | CASSKQGGDLGNEQFF
TRBD2 | TRBV7-2 | CASSLHSGGTSGEQYF
TRBD1 | TRBV4-3 | CARSPPGQGPIGGYTF
- | TRBV28 | CASSLKTNLAREQYF
- | TRBV6-5 | CASTTSGRGNTIYF
- | TRBV6-4 | CASRPGQSSYNEQFF
- | TRBV24-1 | CATSDARSNTEAFF
- | TRBV5-1 | CASSLQGLGWLNTEAFF
TRBD1 | TRBV28 | CASSLGGGGTEAFF
- | TRBV28 | CASRTPQVNSPLHF
- | TRBV6-4 | CASSVRGPGSPLHF
TRBD2 | TRBV3-1/TRBV3-2 | CASSRVAGGGSTDTQYF
- | TRBV7-2 | CASSLVQVSGNTIYF
- | TRBV9 | CASSVDTNYGYTF
- | TRBV19 | CASSIGRKKANYGYTF
- | TRBV28 | CATLTSLDEQYF
- | TRBV27 | CASSFRDLGYGYTF
- | TRBV9 | CASSVAQGFSYEQYF
TRBD1 | TRBV5-4 | CASSLLDRSNYGYTF
- | TRBV6-1 | CASSEGGQYF
TRBD2 | TRBV11-2 | CASSLRARGDTQYF
- | TRBV11-2 | CASSSGLLYTDTQYF
- | TRBV12-3/TRBV12-4 | CASSPGDYGYTF
- | TRBV3-1/TRBV3-2 | CASSQDPGETQYF
TRBD1 | TRBV18 | CASSPSRQGAGTEAFF
- | TRBV5-1 | CASRLTQDYEQYF
- | TRBV7-2 | CASSLVGVDTIYF
TRBD2 | TRBV27 | CASSSSGRSNEQFF
- | TRBV13 | CASSQGRPINEQFF
- | TRBV9 | CASSPRDNEQFF
TRBD1 | TRBV14 | CASSPQGQAYEQYF
- | TRBV20-1 | CSASLGAGTAQGEQYF
TRBD1 | TRBV29-1 | CSVTTGGEQYF
- | TRBV5-1 | CASSLRGELGEKLFF